A selection of T cell receptor beta chains follows, all from one sample in a study of blood T cell repertoires in COVID-19. Sequencing was performed with immunoSEQ multiplex PCR; in TCRdb, only in-frame clones are kept and a portion is missing. The table lists roughly 400,000 clones, roughly 84% of them singletons. The sample consisted of PBMCs or T cells enriched from blood (not recorded which). The source of these receptors is a young woman who had been exposed to COVID-19. Each CDR3 is given with its conserved first and last residue. The D gene is left open where the match is weak. Clone size is stated in some rows and not others, as once, few, many or a class when expanded.

j_call d_call v_call clone_size cdr3_aa cdr3_nt
TRBJ2-2 TRBD2 TRBV7-6 . CASSLGPALAGNTGELFF TGTGCCAGCAGCTTAGGGCCCGCCCTAGCGGGGAACACCGGGGAGCTGTTTTTT
TRBJ2-7 TRBD1 TRBV5-1 . CASSSSEGQGIHEQYF TGCGCCAGCAGCTCGAGTGAGGGACAGGGGATCCACGAGCAGTACTTC
TRBJ1-2 . TRBV27 . CASSFGAQGLNYGYTF TGTGCCAGCAGCTTCGGAGCCCAGGGTCTAAACTATGGCTACACCTTC
TRBJ2-5 . TRBV4-1 . CASSQGVGETQYF TGCGCCAGCAGCCAGGGAGTGGGGGAGACCCAGTACTTC
TRBJ2-2 TRBD2 TRBV5-1 . CASSYSGANTGELFF TGCGCCAGCAGCTATAGCGGGGCGAACACCGGGGAGCTGTTTTTT
TRBJ2-7 TRBD1 TRBV18 . CASSPMGQGKGEQYF TGTGCCAGCTCACCTATGGGACAGGGAAAAGGCGAGCAGTACTTC
TRBJ1-5 TRBD1 TRBV4-1 . CASSQLTGASNQPQHF TGCGCCAGCAGCCAATTGACAGGGGCTAGCAATCAGCCCCAGCATTTT
TRBJ1-4 . TRBV5-1 . CASSLASRTVGEKLFF TGCGCCAGCAGCTTGGCCAGCAGGACAGTGGGTGAAAAACTGTTTTTT
TRBJ1-6 TRBD1 TRBV2 few CASTSDRGQDNSPLHF TGTGCCAGCACTTCGGACAGGGGGCAAGATAATTCACCCCTCCACTTT
TRBJ1-1 . TRBV10-2 . CASGLQGWGEAFF TGCGCCAGCGGACTTCAGGGGTGGGGGGAAGCTTTCTTT
TRBJ2-5 . TRBV7-8 . CASSHVRETQYF TGTGCCAGCAGCCATGTGAGGGAGACCCAGTACTTC
TRBJ2-1 . TRBV6-5 . CASRNTGTHGEQFF TGTGCCAGTAGAAATACAGGGACCCACGGTGAGCAGTTCTTC
TRBJ2-7 . TRBV12-3/TRBV12-4 . CASRKGRIEQYF TGTGCCAGCAGGAAAGGGAGAATCGAGCAGTACTTC
TRBJ1-1 TRBD1 TRBV30 . CAWSGDRGEKIGSTNTEAFF TGTGCCTGGAGCGGGGACAGGGGTGAAAAAATCGGATCTACGAACACTGAAGCTTTCTTT
TRBJ1-1 TRBD1 TRBV10-2 . CASSQYGQGQGTEAFF TGCGCCAGCAGCCAATATGGACAGGGACAGGGCACTGAAGCTTTCTTT
TRBJ2-5 . TRBV18 . CASSPTQQETQYF TGTGCCAGCTCACCAACTCAACAAGAGACCCAGTACTTC
TRBJ2-1 . TRBV27 . CASSLYGGVPVLEQFF TGTGCCAGCAGTTTATATGGCGGGGTGCCCGTCCTTGAGCAGTTCTTC
TRBJ1-3 . TRBV3-1/TRBV3-2 few CASSPTWTVSGNTIYF TGTGCCAGCAGCCCTACCTGGACAGTCTCTGGAAACACCATATATTTT
TRBJ1-5 TRBD1 TRBV7-2 . CASSLGQGRAQPQHF TGTGCCAGCAGCTTAGGACAGGGTAGGGCTCAGCCCCAGCATTTT
TRBJ2-7 TRBD1 TRBV29-1 . CSVAGQAIYEQYF TGCAGCGTTGCCGGACAGGCGATCTACGAGCAGTACTTC
TRBJ2-1 . TRBV6-2/TRBV6-3 . CASSLGLPPRGNEQFF TGTGCCAGCAGTTTAGGACTACCCCCTCGAGGCAATGAGCAGTTCTTC
TRBJ1-1 . TRBV5-1 . CASSQNEPWNTEAFF TGCGCCAGCAGCCAGAACGAACCATGGAACACTGAAGCTTTCTTT
TRBJ2-7 TRBD2 TRBV28 . CASSSTRLAAVPAYEQYF TGTGCCAGCAGTTCCACACGACTAGCGGCCGTTCCAGCCTACGAGCAGTACTTC
TRBJ2-5 . TRBV4-2 . CASSRDPYSLETQYF TGTGCCAGCAGCCGAGATCCGTACTCTTTAGAGACCCAGTACTTC
TRBJ2-7 TRBD1 TRBV6-2/TRBV6-3 . CASSRGDRESSDSYEQYF TGTGCCAGCAGCCGCGGGGACAGGGAATCATCAGATTCCTACGAGCAGTACTTC
TRBJ1-4 TRBD1 TRBV28 . CASRPGQRLTNEKLFF TGTGCCAGCAGACCGGGACAGCGATTAACTAATGAAAAACTGTTTTTT
TRBJ2-7 TRBD2 TRBV19 few CASRDVKTSGGRSYEQYF TGTGCCAGTCGCGACGTTAAGACTAGCGGAGGAAGATCCTACGAGCAGTACTTC
TRBJ1-6 . TRBV6-5 . CAIHYRVGSPLHF TGTGCCATCCATTACAGGGTTGGTTCACCCCTCCACTTT
TRBJ2-3 . TRBV4-3 . CASSQDLQGLGDTQYF TGCGCCAGCAGCCAAGATCTACAGGGCCTGGGAGATACGCAGTATTTT
TRBJ2-7 . TRBV21-1 . CASSSLPPPVYEQYF TGTGCCAGCAGCAGCCTCCCCCCTCCGGTCTACGAGCAGTACTTC
TRBJ1-6 TRBD1 TRBV19 once CASSSFGQGSHSPLHF TGTGCCAGTAGTTCCTTTGGACAGGGGTCCCATTCACCCCTCCACTTT
TRBJ2-7 TRBD1 TRBV7-9 . CASSRGQGAGYEQYF TGTGCCAGCAGTAGAGGACAGGGGGCGGGCTACGAGCAGTACTTC
TRBJ2-7 . TRBV28 . CASSLGAEHYEQYF TGTGCCAGCAGTTTAGGGGCAGAGCACTACGAGCAGTACTTC
TRBJ1-2 . TRBV29-1 . CSVVGMGKASQSGYTF TGCAGCGTTGTCGGGATGGGGAAGGCATCGCAGTCTGGCTACACCTTC
TRBJ2-4 . TRBV7-9 once CASSLPGSRGHSFQYF TGTGCCAGCAGCCTGCCGGGTTCGCGGGGGCATAGTTTTCAGTACTTC
TRBJ2-2 TRBD2 TRBV27 . CASARDYWSSDTGELFF TGTGCCAGCGCAAGGGACTATTGGTCTTCGGACACCGGGGAGCTGTTTTTT
TRBJ2-7 . TRBV28 . CASSLPRECEQYF TGTGCCAGCAGTTTGCCGAGGGAATGCGAGCAGTACTTC
TRBJ1-1 TRBD1 TRBV27 . CASSPTGGVTEAFF TGTGCCAGCAGCCCGACAGGGGGCGTGACTGAAGCTTTCTTT
TRBJ1-2 TRBD1 TRBV18 . CASSQDRAYGYTF TGTGCCAGCTCTCAAGACAGGGCCTATGGCTACACCTTC
TRBJ1-6 TRBD1 TRBV20-1 . CSASGQGATYNSPLHF TGCAGTGCTAGTGGTCAGGGGGCGACCTATAATTCACCCCTCCACTTT
TRBJ1-2 . TRBV28 . CASSLPPGNGYTF TGTGCCAGCAGTTTACCCCCAGGGAATGGCTACACCTTC
TRBJ2-1 . TRBV4-2 few CASSQDFDLVSEQFF TGTGCCAGCAGCCAAGATTTTGATCTAGTAAGTGAGCAGTTCTTC
TRBJ2-3 TRBD2 TRBV7-2 . CASSSLLLAGGDTQYF TGTGCCAGCAGCTCCCTCCTCCTAGCGGGGGGAGATACGCAGTATTTT